The 24 T cell receptor beta chains below were found in one sample sequenced in a study of blood T cell repertoires in COVID-19. Repertoires were generated with immunoSEQ multiplex PCR, while TCRdb's copy carries only in-frame clones and drops some. This table has under 60,000 clones, 90% to 95% appearing once. Sequenced sample: peripheral blood. The origin of the receptors is a man aged 50 to 59 with acute or convalescent COVID-19.

The V call is TRBV30, the J call TRBJ1-1, with D unclear. V was pared by 4 bases and J by 3 bases, with 15 bases between. Germline loops: CDR1 GTSNPN, CDR2 SVGIG (reference sequence). This CDR3 contains 14 residues. The CDR3 coding sequence is TGTGCCTGGAAAATTGGTCGGCGGGACACTGAAGCTTTCTTT. It encodes CAWKIGRRDTEAFF.

The chain joins TRBV10-3 to TRBJ2-1, with 8 bases lining up with TRBD2. The CDR3 has 14 residues. Germline trimming cut 10 bases from V and 7 bases from J; bases unmatched to any gene: 12. CDR1 is ENHRY, CDR2 SYGVKD, per germline. CDR3 residues: CATVSGTSENEQFF. For the CDR3, the DNA is TGTGCCACCGTTAGCGGGACTTCAGAGAATGAGCAGTTCTTC.

This clone was seen only a few times. The J gene is TRBJ1-5, the V gene TRBV21-1; TRBD1 is the table's D call and was not checked against the DNA. TRBV21-1 is reported as a pseudogene. This CDR3 has 15 amino acids. This chain's CDR3 is CASSKVPGLDQPQHF. CDR3 in DNA: TGTGCCAGCAGCAAAGTTCCAGGCTTGGATCAGCCCCAGCATTTT.

This chain connects TRBV2 to TRBJ1-2; 7 positions match TRBD1. V trimming: 6 bases; J trimming: 4 bases; junction bases outside the gene matches: 8. Germline V gene sequence: CDR1 SNHLY, CDR2 FYNNEI. The CDR3 loop spans 14 amino acids. CDR3 sequence: CASRSTGFSYGYTF. The CDR3 DNA sequence: TGTGCCAGCAGATCGACAGGGTTTAGCTATGGCTACACCTTC.

The genes are TRBV7-9 and TRBJ1-2; no clear D. Germline CDR1 reads SEHNR; CDR2 reads FQNEAQ (reference sequence). The V end lost 5 bases, the J end lost 4 bases, and 29 bases lay between the germline ends. CDR3 length: 19 residues. The CDR3 DNA reads as TGTGCCAGCAGCCCGGGGATTGACATATGGCGGGCGCGTGGCTATGGCTACACCTTC. Protein sequence: CASSPGIDIWRARGYGYTF. Filled out from reference TRBV7-9 and TRBJ1-2, the complete variable domain reads DTGVSQNPRHKITKRGQNVTFRCDPISEHNRLYWYRQTLGQGPEFLTYFQNEAQLEKSRLLSDRFSAERPKGSFSTLEIQRTEQGDSAMYLCASSPGIDIWRARGYGYTFGSGTRLTVV.

The CDR3 loop is CASSPHRAETQYF. CDR3 sequence (DNA): TGTGCCAGCAGCCCTCACAGGGCCGAGACCCAGTACTTC. This chain connects TRBV11-2 to TRBJ2-5, with D maybe TRBD1 (6 bases). Germline lookup yields CDR1 SGHAT and CDR2 FQNNGV. The CDR3 length is 13 residues. The ends were cut back, 5 bases at V and 5 bases at J, with 12 bases in the middle.

The sample holds one count of this clone. This chain joins TRBV7-9 and TRBJ1-4; 7 nucleotides agree with TRBD1. Germline V gives CDR1 SEHNR, CDR2 FQNEAQ (reference sequence). The CDR3 is 14 amino acids. Trimming at V came to 4 bases and at J to 8 bases, leaving 7 bases not matched to a gene. CDR3 DNA sequence: TGTGCCAGCAGCTCGACAGGGATATTGGAAAAACTGTTTTTT. As protein: CASSSTGILEKLFF.

This rearrangement joins TRBV11-2 to TRBJ2-2, with a possible D match to TRBD2 (6 bases). The V gene lost 4 bases and the J gene lost 8 bases, with 17 bases spanning the gap. The CDR3 has 15 amino acids. The germline gives CDR1 SGHAT, CDR2 FQNNGV. The CDR3 loop reads CASSSRLVKEGELFF. DNA of the CDR3: TGTGCCAGCAGCTCTCGACTAGTAAAAGAGGGGGAGCTGTTTTTT.

This sequence joins TRBV2 and TRBJ2-3, with TRBD2 identical over 13 bases. The CDR3 is 17 residues long. The ends lost 7 bases at V and 4 bases at J; junction bases unmatched: 11. Per the germline V gene, CDR1 is SNHLY and CDR2 is FYNNEI. The CDR3, as DNA: TGTGCCAGCATCGTGGGGACTAGCGGGGCGGACGCAGATACGCAGTATTTT. Translated: CASIVGTSGADADTQYF.

This clone turned up a few times. The V and J genes are TRBV4-3 and TRBJ2-1; TRBD2 agrees at 11 bases. Germline V gene sequence: CDR1 LGHNA, CDR2 YSLEER. The CDR3 totals 17 residues. Unmatched junction bases numbered 11, after V lost 1 base and J lost 9 bases. The CDR3 region has the DNA TGCGCCAGCAGCCAAGCTAGACTAGCGGGGAGCTGGTCTGAGCAGTTCTTC. Protein product: CASSQARLAGSWSEQFF.

The rearrangement joins TRBV10-3 to TRBJ1-1, with 10 bases identical to TRBD1. The ends lost 9 bases at V and 5 bases at J; junction bases unmatched: 3. This CDR3 contains 12 residues. In germline, CDR1 is ENHRY, CDR2 SYGVKD. CDR3: CAIRTGGTEAFF. The CDR3 coding sequence is TGTGCCATTCGGACAGGGGGTACTGAAGCTTTCTTT.

The chain uses TRBV5-1 and TRBJ2-7, with 8 nucleotides matching TRBD1. Germline-derived CDR1 and CDR2 are SGHRS and YFSETQ. The length of the CDR3 is 14 residues. The J segment lost 3 bases and the V segment lost 0 bases, leaving 2 bases of the junction unmatched. CDR3 bases: TGCGCCAGCAGCTTGGTTGGACAGGGCTACGAGCAGTACTTC. Translation gives CASSLVGQGYEQYF.

The rearrangement joins TRBV3-1 (or the pseudogene TRBV3-2) to TRBJ2-2; 8 nucleotides line up with TRBD1. The CDR3 runs 16 residues. V lost 1 base and J lost 7; bases outside the gene matches: 8. Germline loops: CDR1 LGHDT, CDR2 YNNKEL (reference sequence). The CDR3 coding sequence is TGTGCCAGCAGCCAAGTGAGAACAGGGGGAAACGGGGAGCTGTTTTTT. Amino acids: CASSQVRTGGNGELFF.

The chain carries TRBV7-8 and TRBJ2-7; D might be TRBD2 (6 bases). The CDR3 runs 16 residues. In germline, CDR1 is SGHVS, CDR2 FQNEAQ. V lost 5 bases and J lost 2, with 19 bases in between. The CDR3 bases are TGTGCCAGCAGCGCCGAGGTTCTAGCGCCACCCTACGAGCAGTACTTC. Amino acids: CASSAEVLAPPYEQYF.

The count of this clone is one. The chain joins TRBV7-9 to TRBJ2-7; 8 positions agree with TRBD1. CDR1 SEHNR and CDR2 FQNEAQ come from the germline V gene (reference sequence). Unmatched junction bases numbered 3, after V lost 4 bases and J lost 1 base. This CDR3 region has 14 residues. The DNA of the CDR3 is TGTGCCAGCAGCTCGGACAGGGTATCCTACGAGCAGTACTTC. It codes for CASSSDRVSYEQYF.

This clone was picked up one time. The CDR3 bases are TGCAGCGTTGAAGATTTCGCGGGGGGGGAGACCCAGTACTTC. Translating it yields CSVEDFAGGETQYF. The rearrangement uses TRBV29-1 and TRBJ2-5; 9 positions match TRBD2. The CDR3 consists of 14 residues. Unmatched junction bases numbered 4, after V lost 0 bases and J lost 5 bases. Germline CDR1 SQVTM, CDR2 ANQGSEA.

V and J are TRBV7-9 and TRBJ2-1; TRBD2 is a possible D gene (6 bases). Germline V gene lookup returns CDR1 SEHNR and CDR2 FQNEAQ (reference sequence). V dropped 5 bases and J dropped 6 bases, with 20 bases sitting between them. This CDR3 is built from 16 residues. The CDR3 loop is CASSAQGREVVNEQFF. The CDR3 region has the DNA TGTGCCAGCAGCGCTCAGGGCAGGGAGGTGGTCAATGAGCAGTTCTTC.

The CDR3 sequence: CASSPPPDSRGTQYF. The CDR3 region has the DNA TGTGCCAGCAGCCCCCCCCCGGATTCACGAGGGACCCAGTACTTC. The V call is TRBV7-2, the J call TRBJ2-5; D call uncertain. The germline gives CDR1 SGHTA, CDR2 FQGNSA. The CDR3 has 15 amino acids. The ends were cut back, 5 bases at V and 7 bases at J, with 20 bases in the middle.

The CDR3 sequence is CASSQGLQGEGYTF. CDR3 DNA: TGCGCCAGCAGCCAAGGTCTACAGGGGGAGGGCTACACCTTC. V usage is TRBV4-3 and J usage is TRBJ1-2, with TRBD1 matching 8 bases. The CDR3 loop spans 14 amino acids. V was pared by 1 base and J by 8 bases, with 6 bases of the junction left unmatched. Germline CDR1 LGHNA, CDR2 YSLEER.

The chain carries TRBV5-1 and TRBJ1-2; no definite D call. Germline-derived CDR1 and CDR2 are SGHRS and YFSETQ. V was clipped by 2 bases and J by 6 bases, with 14 bases between them. The CDR3 spans 14 residues. The CDR3 bases are TGCGCCAGCAGCTTTTCGGGGTTACGGGATGGCTACACCTTC. It specifies CASSFSGLRDGYTF.

CDR3 region: CASSFLTGTTEAFF. The CDR3 DNA is TGTGCCAGCAGTTTTTTGACAGGGACCACTGAAGCTTTCTTT. The rearrangement uses TRBV27 and TRBJ1-1; the match to TRBD1 covers 7 bases. V lost 3 bases, J lost 4 bases, and 5 bases stayed unmatched. This CDR3 region has 14 residues. CDR1 is MNHEY, CDR2 SMNVEV, per germline (reference sequence).

The chain's CDR3 is CSARDLTGEYF. In nucleotides, the CDR3 is TGCAGTGCTAGAGATCTCACCGGGGAGTACTTC. The V gene is TRBV20-1, the J gene TRBJ2-5, with D possibly TRBD2 on 5 matching bases. Per the germline V gene, CDR1 is DFQATT and CDR2 is SNEGSKA (reference sequence). The CDR3 length is 11 residues. Deletions cut 0 bases from V and 12 bases from J, with 11 bases between.

J is TRBJ2-5 and V is TRBV19; 12 nucleotides align to TRBD2. The germline CDR1 and CDR2 sequences are LNHDA and SQIVND (reference sequence). The CDR3 extends over 15 amino acids. Trimming took 5 bases from V and 9 from J; bases not matched to a gene: 10. The CDR3 DNA reads TGTGCCAGTAGTGGAAGGACTAGCGGGGTAGAACCCCAGTACTTC. It encodes CASSGRTSGVEPQYF. The full variable domain, with the rest looked up from reference TRBV19 and TRBJ2-5, is DGGITQSPKYLFRKEGQNVTLSCEQNLNHDAMYWYRQDPGQGLRLIYYSQIVNDFQKGDIAEGYSVSREKKESFPLTVTSAQKNPTAFYLCASSGRTSGVEPQYFGPGTRLLVL.

The chain couples TRBV29-1 to TRBJ2-7; 11 bases fit TRBD1. CDR3 length: 16 amino acids. Germline V gene sequence: CDR1 SQVTM, CDR2 ANQGSEA. Trimming took 5 bases from V and 2 from J; bases not matched to a gene: 11. The CDR3 spells CSVRVGTGGNPYEQYF. CDR3 DNA: TGCAGCGTTCGTGTAGGGACAGGGGGAAACCCCTACGAGCAGTACTTC.